The next 10 T cell receptor beta chains were all read from a single sample in a study of beta chain features in type 1 diabetes. As every portion of the isolated RNA was reverse transcribed, the sequencing read expressed TCRB transcripts. Clones were read by immunoSEQ multiplex PCR, and TCRdb kept only the in-frame ones, dropping some. The sample consists of under 500,000 clones, roughly 30% of them appearing once. The sequenced material came from naive CD4+ T cells from blood. These receptors were obtained from a young man in good health.

V and J are TRBV30 and TRBJ2-7, with 7 bases that match TRBD2. The CDR3 is 13 residues long. V was clipped by 0 bases and J by 3 bases; unmatched bases: 2. Germline values: CDR1 GTSNPN, CDR2 SVGIG (reference sequence). The CDR3 sequence is CAWSVVAGYEQYF. The CDR3 DNA reads as TGTGCCTGGAGTGTAGTAGCGGGCTACGAGCAGTACTTC.

The rearrangement links TRBV30 to TRBJ1-1, with D tentatively TRBD1 (6 bases). The V gene's germline CDR1 is GTSNPN and CDR2 SVGIG (reference sequence). Trimming stripped 0 bases from V and 5 bases from J, with 10 bases between. This CDR3 contains 13 residues. The CDR3 loop is CAWSVQGRTEAFF. In DNA form, the CDR3 reads TGTGCCTGGAGTGTTCAGGGGAGGACTGAAGCTTTCTTT.

V and J are TRBV5-1 and TRBJ2-3, with D possibly being TRBD2 (5 bases). The ends were cut back, 1 base at V and 3 bases at J, with 9 bases in the middle. From germline, CDR1 is SGHRS and CDR2 YFSETQ. The length of the CDR3 is 14 residues. The CDR3 reads CASSLSGKTDTQYF. Here the CDR3 DNA reads TGCGCCAGCAGCTTGTCGGGAAAGACAGATACGCAGTATTTT.

This chain links TRBV2 with TRBJ2-7, with TRBD1 matching over 7 bases. The CDR3 spans 14 residues. The V and J ends lost 2 bases and 1 base, in that order; junction bases with no gene match: 2. CDR1 is SNHLY and CDR2 is FYNNEI in the germline V gene. This CDR3 reads CASSEQGESYEQYF. The CDR3 DNA follows: TGTGCCAGCAGTGAACAGGGGGAGTCCTACGAGCAGTACTTC.

This chain connects TRBV7-2 to TRBJ2-3; 9 bases are shared with TRBD2. Germline CDR1 SGHTA, CDR2 FQGNSA. This CDR3 has 18 amino acids. V shed 1 base and J 0 bases; nucleotides not matched to a gene: 8. CDR3 sequence: CASSLERSSGASTDTQYF. The CDR3 DNA reads as TGTGCCAGCAGCTTAGAGCGGTCTAGCGGGGCTAGCACAGATACGCAGTATTTT.

This sequence joins TRBV18 and TRBJ2-1, with 9 bases identical to TRBD2. The V gene's germline CDR1 is KGHSH and CDR2 LQKENI. Losses at the gene ends were 3 bases for V and 9 bases for J; bases not matched to a gene: 6. The CDR3 spans 14 residues. The CDR3 DNA is TGTGCCAGCTCACCGCTCGCGGGAGGGATTGAGCAGTTCTTC. Residues: CASSPLAGGIEQFF. Full variable domain (outside the CDR3, taken from reference TRBV18 and TRBJ2-1): NAGVMQNPRHLVRRRGQEARLRCSPMKGHSHVYWYRQLPEEGLKFMVYLQKENIIDESGMPKERFSAEFPKEGPSILRIQQVVRGDSAAYFCASSPLAGGIEQFFGPGTRLTVL.

This clone has just a few counts. This chain uses TRBV21-1 with TRBJ1-2; no DNA check was done on the table's D call, TRBD1. TRBV21-1 is a pseudogene. The CDR3 has 15 residues. In DNA form, the CDR3 reads TGTGCCAGCAGCTCTCCGGGACAGGGGGTTAATGGCTACACCTTC. Its protein is CASSSPGQGVNGYTF.

The CDR3 loop is CASSRTGQLTDTQYF. The CDR3, as DNA: TGCGCCAGCAGCCGAACGGGACAGCTCACAGATACGCAGTATTTT. This chain uses TRBV4-1 with TRBJ2-3, with 7 bases fitting TRBD1. The CDR3 contains 15 residues. The germline V gene encodes CDR1 MGHRA and CDR2 YSYEKL. V shed 4 bases and J 2 bases; nucleotides not matched to a gene: 6.

The genes are TRBV13 and TRBJ2-6; D gene unclear. V shed 2 bases and J shed 0 bases, with 8 bases lying between them. The CDR3 is made up of 16 amino acids. The germline gives CDR1 PRHDT, CDR2 FYEKMQ (reference sequence). Here the CDR3 DNA reads TGTGCCAGCAGCTTACTCCAGCCCTCTGGGGCCAACGTCCTGACTTTC. Translated: CASSLLQPSGANVLTF.

The chain links TRBV30 to TRBJ2-7; maybe TRBD2 (6 bases). Per the germline V gene, CDR1 is GTSNPN and CDR2 is SVGIG (reference sequence). This CDR3 is built from 14 residues. Trimming stripped 0 bases from V and 6 bases from J, with 15 bases between. The CDR3 spells CAWSVGGLLLEQYF. DNA for the CDR3: TGTGCCTGGAGTGTGGGGGGACTCCTCCTCGAGCAGTACTTC.